The sequence of this T cell receptor beta chain was determined in a study of blood T cells in healthy people across ages. Study results and caveats: Those diversity estimates obtained from one million T cells were thought to be underestimates.

Each donor had around 9.8 milliliters of peripheral blood drawn. With a J-beta primer mix and a sample-barcoded 5' primer, a second PCR ran about 6 to 11 cycles. MiXCR was run by TCRdb on the 5' RACE reads, yielding one entry per CDR3 protein. This table has around 700,000 distinct CDR3 sequences, 20% to 30% appearing once. Regarding this clonotype: The antigen remains unidentified.

CDR3 length: 16 residues. Germline CDR1 SGDLS, CDR2 YYNGEE. V dropped 3 bases and J dropped 0; count of bases not matched to a gene: 5. This sample was also put to use in a study of T cells of mothers and their children.

This TCR was sampled from a boy between 10 and 17 years old in good health. The chain couples TRBV9 to TRBJ2-1; 8 nucleotides match TRBD1. Source material: blood. Written as DNA, the CDR3 is TGTGCCAGCAGCGCCAGACAGGGGAGCTCCTACAATGAGCAGTTCTTC. Protein sequence: CASSARQGSSYNEQFF.